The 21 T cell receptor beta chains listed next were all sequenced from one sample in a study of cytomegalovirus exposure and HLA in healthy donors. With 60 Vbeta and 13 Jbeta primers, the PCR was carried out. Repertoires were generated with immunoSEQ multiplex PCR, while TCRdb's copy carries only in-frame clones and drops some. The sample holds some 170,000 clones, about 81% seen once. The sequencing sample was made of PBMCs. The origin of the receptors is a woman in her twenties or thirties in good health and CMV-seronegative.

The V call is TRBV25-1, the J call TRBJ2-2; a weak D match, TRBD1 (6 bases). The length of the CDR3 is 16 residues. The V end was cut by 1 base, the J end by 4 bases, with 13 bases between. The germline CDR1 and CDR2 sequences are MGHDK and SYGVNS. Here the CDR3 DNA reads TGTGCCAGCAGTGAATTTCAGGGGATTGGCACCGGGGAGCTGTTTTTT. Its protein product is CASSEFQGIGTGELFF.

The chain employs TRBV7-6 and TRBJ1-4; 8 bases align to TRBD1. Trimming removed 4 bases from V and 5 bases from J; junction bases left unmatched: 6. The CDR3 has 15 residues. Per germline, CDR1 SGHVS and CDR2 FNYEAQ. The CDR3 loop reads CASSSRTGRNEKLFF. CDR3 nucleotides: TGTGCCAGCAGCTCTCGGACAGGGAGAAATGAAAAACTGTTTTTT.

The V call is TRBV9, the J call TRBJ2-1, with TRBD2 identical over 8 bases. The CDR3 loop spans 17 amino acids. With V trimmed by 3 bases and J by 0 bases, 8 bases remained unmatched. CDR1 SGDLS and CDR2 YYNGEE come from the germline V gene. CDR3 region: CASSAPRGGSSYNEQFF. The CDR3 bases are TGTGCCAGCAGCGCCCCCCGGGGGGGTAGCTCCTACAATGAGCAGTTCTTC.

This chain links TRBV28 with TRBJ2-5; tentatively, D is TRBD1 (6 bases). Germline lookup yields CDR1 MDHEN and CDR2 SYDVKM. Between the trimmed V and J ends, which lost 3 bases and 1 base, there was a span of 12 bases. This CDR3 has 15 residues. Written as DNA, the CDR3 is TGTGCCAGCAGTTTCCCCGACAGGACCCAAGAGACCCAGTACTTC. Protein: CASSFPDRTQETQYF.

In DNA form, the CDR3 reads TGTGCCAGCAGTGAACGGGGAACCTATGGCTACACCTTC. Translation gives CASSERGTYGYTF. The chain employs TRBV6-1 and TRBJ1-2, with D unclear. Trimming shortened V by 2 bases and J by 4 bases, and 8 bases separated the two germline ends. Per germline, CDR1 MNHNS and CDR2 SASEGT. The CDR3 is 13 amino acids.

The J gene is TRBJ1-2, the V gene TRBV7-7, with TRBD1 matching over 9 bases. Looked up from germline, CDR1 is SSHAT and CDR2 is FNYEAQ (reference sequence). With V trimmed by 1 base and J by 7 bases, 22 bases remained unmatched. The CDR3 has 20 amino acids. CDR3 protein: CASSLDRGGGTGYWGCGYTF. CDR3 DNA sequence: TGTGCCAGCAGCTTAGATCGTGGGGGGGGGACAGGGTATTGGGGTTGTGGCTACACCTTC.

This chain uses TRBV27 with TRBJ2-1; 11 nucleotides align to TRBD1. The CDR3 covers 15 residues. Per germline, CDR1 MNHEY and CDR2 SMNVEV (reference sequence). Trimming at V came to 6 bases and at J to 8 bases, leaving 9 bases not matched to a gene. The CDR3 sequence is CASRPRTGGRDEQFF. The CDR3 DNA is TGTGCCAGCAGGCCCAGGACAGGGGGCAGGGATGAGCAGTTCTTC.

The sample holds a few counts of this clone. CDR3 DNA sequence: TGTGCCAGCAAGGCAGGGGGCACCGGGGAGCTGTTTTTT. Translated: CASKAGGTGELFF. The chain uses TRBV2 and TRBJ2-2; 7 bases align to TRBD1. The V gene end was trimmed by 7 bases and the J gene end by 4 bases; junction bases not matched to a gene: 3. This CDR3 has 13 amino acids. Germline-derived CDR1 and CDR2 are SNHLY and FYNNEI.

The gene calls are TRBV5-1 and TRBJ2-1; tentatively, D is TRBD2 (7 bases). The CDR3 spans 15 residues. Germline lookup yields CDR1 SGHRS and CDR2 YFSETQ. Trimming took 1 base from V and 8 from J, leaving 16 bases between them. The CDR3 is CASSLFGRGNDEQFF. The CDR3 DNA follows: TGCGCCAGCAGCTTGTTTGGGAGGGGGAACGATGAGCAGTTCTTC.

CDR3 DNA: TGTGCCAGCAGCCTAAGCGGGAGGGCCCTCCGCACAGCGGATGAGCAGTTCTTC. Amino acid sequence: CASSLSGRALRTADEQFF. The chain is built from TRBV7-8 and TRBJ2-1; 10 positions match TRBD2. CDR3 length equals 18 residues. Germline CDR1 SGHVS, CDR2 FQNEAQ. V was pared by 5 bases and J by 8 bases, with 18 bases of the junction left unmatched. The whole variable domain, remainder taken from reference TRBV7-8 and TRBJ2-1, is GAGVSQSPRYKVAKRGQDVALRCDPISGHVSLFWYQQALGQGPEFLTYFQNEAQLDKSGLPSDRFFAERPEGSVSTLKIQRTQQEDSAVYLCASSLSGRALRTADEQFFGPGTRLTVL.

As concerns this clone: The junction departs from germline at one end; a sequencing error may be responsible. The CDR3 here is CARRVFGGGVYGYTF. Written as DNA, the CDR3 is TGTGCCCGGAGAGTCTTCGGGGGGGGCGTCTATGGCTACACCTTC. V gene TRBV30 combines with J gene TRBJ1-2, with D possibly matching TRBD1 (6 bases). The germline V gene has CDR1 GTSNPN and CDR2 SVGIG (reference sequence). The CDR3 loop spans 15 amino acids.

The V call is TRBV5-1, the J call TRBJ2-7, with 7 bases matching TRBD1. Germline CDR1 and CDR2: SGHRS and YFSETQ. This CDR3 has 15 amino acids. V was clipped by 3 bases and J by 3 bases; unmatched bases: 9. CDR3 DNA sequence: TGCGCCAGCAGCTGGCCGGGACAGAGAGACTACGAGCAGTACTTC. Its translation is CASSWPGQRDYEQYF.

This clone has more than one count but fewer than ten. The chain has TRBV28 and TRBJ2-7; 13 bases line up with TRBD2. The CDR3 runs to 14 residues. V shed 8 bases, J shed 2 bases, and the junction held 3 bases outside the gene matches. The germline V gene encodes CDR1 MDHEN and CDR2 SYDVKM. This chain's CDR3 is CASGTSGNPYEQYF. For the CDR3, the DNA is TGTGCCAGCGGGACTAGCGGGAACCCCTACGAGCAGTACTTC.

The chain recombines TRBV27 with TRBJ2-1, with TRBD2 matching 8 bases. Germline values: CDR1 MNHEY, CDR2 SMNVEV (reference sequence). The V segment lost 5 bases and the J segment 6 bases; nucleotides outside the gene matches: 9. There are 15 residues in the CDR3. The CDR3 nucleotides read TGTGCCAGCAGTCCGGGACTAGAGGCTGCCAATGAGCAGTTCTTC. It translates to CASSPGLEAANEQFF.

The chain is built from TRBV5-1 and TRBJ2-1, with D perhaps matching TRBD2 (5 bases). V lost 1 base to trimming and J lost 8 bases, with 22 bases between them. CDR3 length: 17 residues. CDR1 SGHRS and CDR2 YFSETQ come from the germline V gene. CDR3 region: CASSLPSGRARHHEQFF. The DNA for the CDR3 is TGCGCCAGCAGCTTGCCCAGCGGCAGAGCCCGTCATCATGAGCAGTTCTTC.

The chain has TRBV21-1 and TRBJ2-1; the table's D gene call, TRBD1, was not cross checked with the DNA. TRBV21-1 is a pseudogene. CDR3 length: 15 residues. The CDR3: CASSKGQGSYNEQFF. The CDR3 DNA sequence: TGTGCCAGCAGCAAAGGGCAGGGAAGCTACAATGAGCAGTTCTTC.

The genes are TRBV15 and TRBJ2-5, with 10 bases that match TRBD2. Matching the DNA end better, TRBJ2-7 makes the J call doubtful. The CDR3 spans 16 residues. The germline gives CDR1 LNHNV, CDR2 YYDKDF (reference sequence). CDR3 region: CATSRDGSGRAYEQYF. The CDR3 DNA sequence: TGTGCCACCAGCAGAGACGGGAGCGGGAGGGCCTACGAGCAGTACTTC.

The CDR3 is CASSLGQELYGYTF. In DNA form, the CDR3 reads TGTGCCAGCAGCTTGGGACAGGAACTCTATGGCTACACCTTC. The chain joins TRBV5-7 to TRBJ1-2; weak D call: TRBD1 (6 bases). TRBV5-7 is filed as an ORF, its function uncertain. The CDR3 has 14 residues. V lost 0 bases and J lost 4, with 10 bases in between.

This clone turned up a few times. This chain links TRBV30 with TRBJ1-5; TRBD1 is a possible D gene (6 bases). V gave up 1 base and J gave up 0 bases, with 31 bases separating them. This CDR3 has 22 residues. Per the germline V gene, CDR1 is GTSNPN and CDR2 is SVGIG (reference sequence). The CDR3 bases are TGTGCCTGGAGTGGGGACACCCTCGGGCAGCCCCGTATCCCCTATAGCAATCAGCCCCAGCATTTT. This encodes CAWSGDTLGQPRIPYSNQPQHF.

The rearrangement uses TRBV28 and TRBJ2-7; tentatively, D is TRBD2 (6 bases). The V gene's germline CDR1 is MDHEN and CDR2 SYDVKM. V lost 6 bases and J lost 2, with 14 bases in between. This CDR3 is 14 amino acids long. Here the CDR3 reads CASRVGGKTYEQYF. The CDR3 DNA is TGTGCCAGCAGGGTCGGCGGGAAAACCTACGAGCAGTACTTC.

The chain's CDR3 is CASNYRGLNTEAFF. The DNA for the CDR3 is TGTGCCAGCAATTACAGGGGGCTGAACACTGAAGCTTTCTTT. This rearrangement joins TRBV2 to TRBJ1-1, with 9 positions matching TRBD1. Germline trimming cut 7 bases from V and 0 bases from J; bases unmatched to any gene: 3. CDR3 length: 14 amino acids. Germline lookup yields CDR1 SNHLY and CDR2 FYNNEI.